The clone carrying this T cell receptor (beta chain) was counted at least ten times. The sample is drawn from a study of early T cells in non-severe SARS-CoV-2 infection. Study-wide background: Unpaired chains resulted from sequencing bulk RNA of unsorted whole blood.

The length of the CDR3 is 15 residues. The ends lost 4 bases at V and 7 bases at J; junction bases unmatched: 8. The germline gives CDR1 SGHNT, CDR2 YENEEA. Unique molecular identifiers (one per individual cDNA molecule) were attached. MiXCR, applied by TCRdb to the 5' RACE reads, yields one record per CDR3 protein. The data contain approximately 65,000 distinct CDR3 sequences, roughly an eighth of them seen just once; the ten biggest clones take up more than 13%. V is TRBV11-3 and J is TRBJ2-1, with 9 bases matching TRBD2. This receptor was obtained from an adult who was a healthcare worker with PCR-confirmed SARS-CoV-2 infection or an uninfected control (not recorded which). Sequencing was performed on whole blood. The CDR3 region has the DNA TGTGCCAGCAGCTACCAGACTAGCGGAAATAATGAGCAGTTCTTC. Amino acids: CASSYQTSGNNEQFF.